This is a list of T cell receptor beta chains from one sample in a study of shared clonotypes between healthy human individuals. Only in-frame clones appear in the TCRdb table, and some are missing; sequencing was by immunoSEQ multiplex PCR. Among about 490,000 clones listed, 79% were seen once. The specimen was PBMCs. The receptors were gathered from a woman aged 40-49 years in good health. Some clones in this sample may be carry-over from other donors' samples. Each CDR3 is given with its conserved first and last residue. The D gene is left open where the match is weak. Size is omitted from some rows. Given values are once, few, many or a class for expanded clones.

j_call d_call clone_size v_call cdr3_aa cdr3_nt
TRBJ2-1 TRBD2 - TRBV4-1 CASSQATSGSPAGEQFF TGCGCCAGCAGCCAGGCGACTAGCGGGAGCCCGGCGGGTGAGCAGTTCTTC
TRBJ2-7 - - TRBV5-1 CASSLGGRTYEQYF TGCGCCAGCAGCTTGGGAGGACGGACCTACGAGCAGTACTTC
TRBJ2-2 - - TRBV10-2 CASSEVRGFTGELFF TGCGCCAGCAGTGAGGTCAGGGGCTTCACCGGGGAGCTGTTTTTT
TRBJ2-3 - - TRBV5-1 CASSLDAGTSTDTQYF TGCGCCAGCAGCTTGGACGCCGGGACTAGCACAGATACGCAGTATTTT
TRBJ2-7 TRBD2 few TRBV5-6 CASSYSGSSYEQYF TGTGCCAGCAGCTATAGCGGGAGCTCCTACGAGCAGTACTTC
TRBJ2-1 - - TRBV30 CAWSVRAVNEQFF TGTGCCTGGAGTGTGCGGGCCGTCAATGAGCAGTTCTTC
TRBJ1-2 TRBD1 - TRBV28 CASSRRTGVTGYTF TGTGCCAGCAGTAGAAGGACAGGGGTAACTGGCTACACCTTC
TRBJ1-3 - - TRBV5-1 CASREGYSGNTIYF TGCGCCAGCAGAGAAGGATACTCTGGAAACACCATATATTTT
TRBJ1-4 - - TRBV5-1 CASSWLRSEKLFF TGCGCCAGCAGCTGGTTGAGATCTGAAAAACTGTTTTTT
TRBJ2-7 - once TRBV27 CASKNRGGPYEQYF TGTGCCAGCAAAAACAGGGGGGGGCCCTACGAGCAGTACTTC
TRBJ2-5 - - TRBV30 CAWSPIDETQYF TGTGCCTGGAGTCCCATTGACGAGACCCAGTACTTC
TRBJ2-7 - - TRBV11-2 CASSRSGGTVSYEQYF TGTGCCAGCAGCCGCAGCGGCGGGACAGTCTCCTACGAGCAGTACTTC
TRBJ2-1 - - TRBV7-9 CASSFRQNAYNEQFF TGTGCCAGCAGCTTCCGGCAGAACGCCTACAATGAGCAGTTCTTC
TRBJ2-2 TRBD2 - TRBV7-6 CASRPGLAGPNTGELFF TGTGCCAGCAGACCCGGACTAGCGGGACCGAACACCGGGGAGCTGTTTTTT
TRBJ2-3 TRBD2 - TRBV18 CASSPIGSGRTDTQYF TGTGCCAGCTCACCCATTGGGAGCGGGAGGACAGATACGCAGTATTTT
TRBJ2-3 TRBD1 once TRBV2 CASRGDRASTDTQYF TGTGCCAGCAGAGGGGACAGGGCTAGTACAGATACGCAGTATTTT
TRBJ2-2 TRBD1 - TRBV7-9 CASSSRDSTGELFF TGTGCCAGCAGCTCCCGGGACAGCACCGGGGAGCTGTTTTTT
TRBJ2-3 - - TRBV9 CASSVGVSTDTQYF TGTGCCAGCAGCGTAGGAGTTAGCACAGATACGCAGTATTTT
TRBJ2-6 TRBD1 - TRBV19 CASSTGGRSSGANVLTF TGTGCCAGTAGTACAGGGGGTCGAAGCTCTGGGGCCAACGTCCTGACTTTC
TRBJ1-1 TRBD1 - TRBV27 CASSESSIKTGGIMNTEAFF TGTGCCAGCAGTGAATCCAGCATCAAGACAGGGGGGATAATGAACACTGAAGCTTTCTTT
TRBJ1-2 - - TRBV6-5 CASSPGPRGGYTF TGTGCCAGCAGTCCCGGGCCCCGTGGGGGCTACACCTTC
TRBJ2-1 - - TRBV19 CASSWGEASNEQFF TGTGCCAGTAGTTGGGGGGAGGCTAGTAATGAGCAGTTCTTC
TRBJ2-3 - - TRBV9 CASSDLTDTQYF TGTGCCAGCAGCGACCTGACAGATACGCAGTATTTT
TRBJ1-2 - once TRBV29-1 CSVERTGYGYTF TGCAGCGTTGAGCGGACCGGCTATGGCTACACCTTC
TRBJ1-4 - - TRBV5-1 CASSPQGVGEKLFF TGCGCCAGCAGCCCCCAGGGTGTAGGGGAAAAACTGTTTTTT
TRBJ2-1 - - TRBV4-2 CASRMTQEAGNEQFF TGTGCCAGCAGAATGACACAGGAGGCGGGTAATGAGCAGTTCTTC
TRBJ2-2 - - TRBV7-6 CASSLVGSTGELFF TGTGCCAGCAGCTTAGTCGGCTCGACCGGGGAGCTGTTTTTT
TRBJ1-5 - - TRBV6-1 CASRDGNQPQHF TGTGCCAGCAGGGACGGCAATCAGCCCCAGCATTTT
TRBJ1-1 - - TRBV4-2 CASSQVGGLGSEAFF TGTGCCAGCAGCCAAGTGGGGGGGCTGGGGTCTGAAGCTTTCTTT
TRBJ2-2 - - TRBV5-7 CASSSGKALNTRELFF TGTGCCAGCAGCTCGGGGAAGGCCCTTAACACCAGGGAGCTGTTTTTT
TRBJ2-7 TRBD2 - TRBV7-3 CASSPGRVHEQYF TGTGCCAGCAGCCCGGGGAGGGTTCACGAGCAGTACTTC
TRBJ1-1 TRBD1 - TRBV28 CASRTPGGGTEAFF TGTGCCAGCAGAACCCCAGGGGGTGGCACTGAAGCTTTCTTT
TRBJ2-1 TRBD1 few TRBV7-3 CASSSDRVGEQFF TGTGCCAGCAGCTCCGACAGGGTTGGTGAGCAGTTCTTC
TRBJ2-1 TRBD1 - TRBV29-1 CSVEVPPLGQDYNEQFF TGCAGCGTTGAAGTCCCCCCGCTGGGACAGGATTACAATGAGCAGTTCTTC
TRBJ1-1 - - TRBV7-9 CASSIRQTSNTEAFF TGTGCCAGCAGCATCCGACAGACCTCGAACACTGAAGCTTTCTTT
TRBJ2-4 - once TRBV27 CASSPNDSRDIQYF TGTGCCAGCAGTCCAAACGACAGTCGGGACATTCAGTACTTC
TRBJ2-1 - - TRBV14 CASSQVREPWFF TGTGCCAGCAGCCAAGTACGGGAACCTTGGTTCTTC
TRBJ1-2 - - TRBV7-8 CASSLQAGVGTF TGTGCCAGCAGCCTACAGGCAGGGGTCGGCACCTTC
TRBJ1-5 - - TRBV28 CASSTGSNQPQHF TGTGCCAGCAGTACAGGGAGCAATCAGCCCCAGCATTTT
TRBJ1-3 - - TRBV2 CASQTEGNTIYF TGTGCCAGCCAGACAGAAGGAAACACCATATATTTT
TRBJ2-2 - many TRBV30 CAWKRDGDTGELFF TGTGCCTGGAAGAGGGACGGTGACACCGGGGAGCTGTTTTTT
TRBJ1-2 - - TRBV5-6 CASSLVGVWDRYGYTF TGTGCCAGCAGCTTGGTGGGGGTTTGGGACCGGTATGGCTACACCTTC
TRBJ2-7 TRBD2 - TRBV25-1 CASSVGLAEPYEQYF TGTGCCAGCAGCGTAGGACTAGCGGAGCCATACGAGCAGTACTTC
TRBJ2-5 - - TRBV5-8 CASSFPAVETQYF TGTGCCAGCAGCTTTCCTGCGGTCGAGACCCAGTACTTC
TRBJ2-1 TRBD2 - TRBV11-2 CASSLASSGMDEQFF TGTGCCAGCAGCTTAGCGTCTAGCGGGATGGATGAGCAGTTCTTC
TRBJ1-1 - - TRBV7-9 CASSLVGGGTEAFF TGTGCCAGCAGCTTAGTAGGGGGAGGGACTGAAGCTTTCTTT
TRBJ2-2 TRBD1 - TRBV6-5 CASRRQGASGELFF TGTGCCAGCAGGCGACAGGGGGCGTCCGGGGAGCTGTTTTTT